Below, one T cell receptor beta chain is given with its context. What it binds is not known. The data originate from a study of radiotherapy plus CTLA-4 blockade in lung cancer. About the study: There were objective responses in roughly 18% of patients, and roughly 32% had disease control.

V lost 0 bases to trimming and J lost 3 bases, with 5 bases between them. The CDR3 covers 13 residues. Per germline, CDR1 MNHEY and CDR2 SMNVEV (reference sequence). General study findings and limits: Once radiotherapy plus ipilimumab had been given, TCR clones derived from tumor expanded in blood. With interferon-beta, early dynamics of blood T cell clones were reported to best predict response.

Patients in the study, people with chemo-refractory metastatic non-small-cell lung cancer, received focal radiation plus ipilimumab CTLA-4 blockade. TCRdb's copy holds only in-frame clones and misses some; the assay was immunoSEQ multiplex PCR. The table shows more than 75,000 clones, with approximately 82% occurring only once. The V gene is TRBV27, the J gene TRBJ1-1; D gene ambiguous. The specimen comprised peripheral blood, sampled from a patient treated with radiotherapy plus ipilimumab. This receptor was identified in a human donor with non-small cell lung cancer that progressed on radiotherapy plus ipilimumab. CDR3 DNA: TGTGCCAGCAGTTTATCTTTGTACACTGAAGCTTTCTTT. Amino acids: CASSLSLYTEAFF.